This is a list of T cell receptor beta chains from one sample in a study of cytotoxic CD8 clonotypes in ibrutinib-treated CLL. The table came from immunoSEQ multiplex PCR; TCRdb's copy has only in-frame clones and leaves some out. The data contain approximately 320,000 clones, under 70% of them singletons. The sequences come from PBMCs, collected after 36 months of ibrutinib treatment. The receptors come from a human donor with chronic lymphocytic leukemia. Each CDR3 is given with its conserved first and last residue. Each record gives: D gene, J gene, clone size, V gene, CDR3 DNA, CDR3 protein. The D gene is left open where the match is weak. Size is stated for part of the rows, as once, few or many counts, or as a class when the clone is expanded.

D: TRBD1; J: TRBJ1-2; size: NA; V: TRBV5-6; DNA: TGTGCCAGCAGCGGAGACAGGGAATTCGACTATGGCTACACCTTC; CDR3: CASSGDREFDYGYTF
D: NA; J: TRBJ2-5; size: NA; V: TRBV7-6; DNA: TGTGCCAGCAGCTTAAGCCCTGAGGTCTTCGGGGAGACCCAGTACTTC; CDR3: CASSLSPEVFGETQYF
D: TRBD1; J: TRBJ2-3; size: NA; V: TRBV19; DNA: TGTGCCAGTAGTACAAGGGGGCAGACAGATACGCAGTATTTT; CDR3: CASSTRGQTDTQYF
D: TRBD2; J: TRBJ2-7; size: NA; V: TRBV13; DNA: TGTGCCAGCAGCCGCGGGACTAGCGGGGGCTACGAGCAGTACTTC; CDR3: CASSRGTSGGYEQYF
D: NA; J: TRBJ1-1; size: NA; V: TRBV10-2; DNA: TGCGCCAGCAGTGTCGGGGTATTGGACACTGAAGCTTTCTTT; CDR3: CASSVGVLDTEAFF
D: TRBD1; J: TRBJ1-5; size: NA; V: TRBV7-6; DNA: TGTGCCAGCACCCCAGACAGGGGGGGAAATCAGCCCCAGCATTTT; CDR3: CASTPDRGGNQPQHF
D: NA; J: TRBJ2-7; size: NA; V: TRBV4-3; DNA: TGCGCCAGCAGCCAAGAGACCGCCTACGAGCAGTACTTC; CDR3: CASSQETAYEQYF
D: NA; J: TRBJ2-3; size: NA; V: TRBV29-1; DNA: TGCAGCTCCTTACTTAGCGGCACAGATACGCAGTATTTT; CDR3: CSSLLSGTDTQYF
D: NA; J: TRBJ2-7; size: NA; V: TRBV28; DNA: TGTGCCAGCAGGACAGATAGCTCCTACGAGCAGTACTTC; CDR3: CASRTDSSYEQYF
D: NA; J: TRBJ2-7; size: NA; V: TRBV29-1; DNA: TGCAGCGTCGACGACGGAACCTACGAGCAGTACTTC; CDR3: CSVDDGTYEQYF
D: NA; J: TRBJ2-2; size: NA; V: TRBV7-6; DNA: TGTGCCAGCAGCCCCCTAACGAACACCGGGGAGCTGTTTTTT; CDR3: CASSPLTNTGELFF
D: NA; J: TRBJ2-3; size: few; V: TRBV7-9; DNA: TGTGCCAGCAGCTGGGACCAGACTAGCACAGATACGCAGTATTTT; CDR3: CASSWDQTSTDTQYF
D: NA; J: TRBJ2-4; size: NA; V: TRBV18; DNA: TGTGCCAGCTCACTGGTGGTCGGCGGGAAAGGACACATTCAGTACTTC; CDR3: CASSLVVGGKGHIQYF
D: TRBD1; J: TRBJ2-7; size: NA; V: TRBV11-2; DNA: TGTGCCAGCAGCTCCGGGGCAGGGGGCACCTACGAGCAGTACTTC; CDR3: CASSSGAGGTYEQYF
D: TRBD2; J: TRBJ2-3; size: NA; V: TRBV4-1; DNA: TGCGCCAGCAGCCAAGTAGCGGGGGGGCCCGATACGCAGTATTTT; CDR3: CASSQVAGGPDTQYF
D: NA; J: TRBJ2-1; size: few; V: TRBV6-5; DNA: TGTGCCAGCAGTTACTTGGGAAATGAGCAGTTCTTC; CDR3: CASSYLGNEQFF
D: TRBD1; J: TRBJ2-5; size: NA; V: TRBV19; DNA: TGTGCCAGTAGTATCCCACCTGGACAGGCGACTGGGGAGACCCAGTACTTC; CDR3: CASSIPPGQATGETQYF
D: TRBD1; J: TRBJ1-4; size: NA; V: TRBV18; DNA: TGTGCCAGCTCACCACGACAGGGGCGCTTCACGGCAACTAATGAAAAACTGTTTTTT; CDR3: CASSPRQGRFTATNEKLFF
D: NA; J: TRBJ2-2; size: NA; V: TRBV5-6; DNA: TGTGCCAGCAGCACGACTAGTCGAGAGCTGTTTTTT; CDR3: CASSTTSRELFF
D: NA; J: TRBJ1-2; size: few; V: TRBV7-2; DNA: TGTGCCAGCAGCTTAGCCACAGCATCAAAGTATGGCTACACCTTC; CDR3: CASSLATASKYGYTF
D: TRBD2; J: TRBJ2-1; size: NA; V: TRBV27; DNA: TGTGCCAGCAGTTTAATAAGCGGGAGACAAGGCTCCTACAATGAGCAGTTCTTC; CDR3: CASSLISGRQGSYNEQFF
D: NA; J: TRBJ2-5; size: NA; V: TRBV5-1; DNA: TGCGCCAGCAGCTTAGCGGGCAGGGAAGAGACCCAGTACTTC; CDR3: CASSLAGREETQYF
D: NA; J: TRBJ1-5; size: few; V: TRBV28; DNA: TGTGCCAGCAGTTTATGGGGGGGAACCCATCAGCCCCAGCATTTT; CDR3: CASSLWGGTHQPQHF
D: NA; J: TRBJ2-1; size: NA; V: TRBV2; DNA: TGTGCCAGCAAAGAGTCTGAGCAGTTCTTC; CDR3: CASKESEQFF
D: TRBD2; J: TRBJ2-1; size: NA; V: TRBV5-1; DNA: TGCGCCAGCAGCTCACTAGCGACCTACAATGAGCAGTTCTTC; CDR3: CASSSLATYNEQFF
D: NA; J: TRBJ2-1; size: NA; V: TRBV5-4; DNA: TGTGCCAGCAGCCCTAGGACAGAGGGGTATAATGAGCAGTTCTTC; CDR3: CASSPRTEGYNEQFF
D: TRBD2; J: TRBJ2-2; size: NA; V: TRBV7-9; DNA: TGTGCCAGCAGCCCGCGACTAGCGGGAATGACCGGGGAGCTGTTTTTT; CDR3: CASSPRLAGMTGELFF
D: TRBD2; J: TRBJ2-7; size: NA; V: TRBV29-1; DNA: TGCAGCGTTGTGGGAGGGCGGGAAAACTACGAGCAGTACTTC; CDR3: CSVVGGRENYEQYF
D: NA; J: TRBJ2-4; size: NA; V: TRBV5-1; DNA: TGCGCCAGCAGCTTGGTTACAGGTGTGAGGGGAAACATTCAGTACTTC; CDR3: CASSLVTGVRGNIQYF
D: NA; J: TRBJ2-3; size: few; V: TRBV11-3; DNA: TGTGCCAGCAGCTTGGGTACAGATACGCAGTATTTT; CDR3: CASSLGTDTQYF
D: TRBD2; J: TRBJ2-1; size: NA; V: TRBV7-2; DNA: TGTGCCAGCAGCAGAGATCTCCTAGCGGGGATCTACAATGAGCAGTTCTTC; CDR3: CASSRDLLAGIYNEQFF
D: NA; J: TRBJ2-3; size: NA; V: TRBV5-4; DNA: TGTGCCAGCAGCTTGGAGTTAGCCTCAGATACGCAGTATTTT; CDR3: CASSLELASDTQYF
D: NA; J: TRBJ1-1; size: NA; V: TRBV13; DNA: TGTGCCAGCAGCCCCCTGGGGAGGGGGGCTTTCTTT; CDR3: CASSPLGRGAFF
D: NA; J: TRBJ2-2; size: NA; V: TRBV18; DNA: TGTGCCAGCTCACCGTCTGTCTCCGGGGAGCTGTTTTTT; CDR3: CASSPSVSGELFF
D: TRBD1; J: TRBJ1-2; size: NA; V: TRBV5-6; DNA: TGTGCCAGCAGCTCCGGGACAGGGGTTCCATACTATGGCTACACCTTC; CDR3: CASSSGTGVPYYGYTF
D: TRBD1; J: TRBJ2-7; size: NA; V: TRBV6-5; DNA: TGTGCCAGCAGCCGTGACAGGGTCGAGCAGTACTTC; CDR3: CASSRDRVEQYF
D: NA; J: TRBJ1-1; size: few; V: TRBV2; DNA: TGTGCCAGCAGTGAAATGCGACAGATGAACACTGAAGCTTTCTTT; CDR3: CASSEMRQMNTEAFF
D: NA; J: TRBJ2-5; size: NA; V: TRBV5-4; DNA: TGTGCCAGCAGCTTGGGCCCCCACACCTCAGGGGAGACCCAGTACTTC; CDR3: CASSLGPHTSGETQYF
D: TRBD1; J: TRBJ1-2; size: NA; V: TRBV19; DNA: TGTGCCAGTTCTCCGAGGGACAGGGGCTTTCCGATAAGTGGCTACACCTTC; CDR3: CASSPRDRGFPISGYTF
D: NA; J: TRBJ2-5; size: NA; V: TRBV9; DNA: TGTGCCAGCAGCGTAGATCCCGCAGAGACCCAGTACTTC; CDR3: CASSVDPAETQYF
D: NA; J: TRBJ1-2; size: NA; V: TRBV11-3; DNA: TGTGCCAGCAGCTTAGGCCTGAATGGCTACACCTTC; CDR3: CASSLGLNGYTF